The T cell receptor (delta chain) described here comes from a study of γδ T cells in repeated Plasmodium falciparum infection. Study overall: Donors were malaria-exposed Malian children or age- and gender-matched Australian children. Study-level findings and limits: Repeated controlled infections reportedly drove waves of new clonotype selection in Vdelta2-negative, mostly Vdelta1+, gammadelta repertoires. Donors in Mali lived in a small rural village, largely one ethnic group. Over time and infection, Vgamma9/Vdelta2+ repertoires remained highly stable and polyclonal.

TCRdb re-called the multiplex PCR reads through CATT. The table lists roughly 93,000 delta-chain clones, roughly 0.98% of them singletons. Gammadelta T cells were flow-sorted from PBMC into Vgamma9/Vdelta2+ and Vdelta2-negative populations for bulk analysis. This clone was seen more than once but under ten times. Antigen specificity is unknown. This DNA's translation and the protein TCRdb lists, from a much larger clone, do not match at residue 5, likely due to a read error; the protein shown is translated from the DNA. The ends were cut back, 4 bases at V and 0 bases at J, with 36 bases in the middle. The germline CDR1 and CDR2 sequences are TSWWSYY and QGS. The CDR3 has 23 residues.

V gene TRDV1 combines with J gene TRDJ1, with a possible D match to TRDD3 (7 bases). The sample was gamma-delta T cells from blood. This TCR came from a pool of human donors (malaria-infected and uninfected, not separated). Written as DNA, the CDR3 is TGTGCTCTTGGGGGGATCGTTCCTAAGTGGGGCCGGATGATGGGGGGATACACCGATAAACTCATCTTT. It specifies CALGGIVPKWGRMMGGYTDKLIF.